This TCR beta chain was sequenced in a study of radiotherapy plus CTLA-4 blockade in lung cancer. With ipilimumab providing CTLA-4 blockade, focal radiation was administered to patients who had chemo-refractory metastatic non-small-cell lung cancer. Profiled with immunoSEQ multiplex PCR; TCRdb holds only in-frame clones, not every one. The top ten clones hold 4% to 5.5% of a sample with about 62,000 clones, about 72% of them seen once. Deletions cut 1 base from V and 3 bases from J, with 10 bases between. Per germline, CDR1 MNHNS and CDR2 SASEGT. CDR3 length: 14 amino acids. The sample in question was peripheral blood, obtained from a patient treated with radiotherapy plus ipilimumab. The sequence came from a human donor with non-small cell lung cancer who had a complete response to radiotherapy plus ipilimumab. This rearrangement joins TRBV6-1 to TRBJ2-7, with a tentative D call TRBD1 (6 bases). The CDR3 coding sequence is TGTGCCAGCAGTGAAGGTCAGGGGAACTACGAGCAGTACTTC. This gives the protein CASSEGQGNYEQYF.